This entry concerns a single T cell receptor beta chain. The deep-level immunoSEQ assay was used. Some clones are missing from TCRdb's copy, which holds only in-frame ones; the method was immunoSEQ multiplex PCR. Among about a million clones listed, approximately 80% were seen once. The data are from a study of shared clonotypes between healthy human individuals. Sequenced: memory CD4+ T cells sorted from blood. Specified subset: CD45RA-negative fraction. This receptor was obtained from a young man in good health.

CDR3 amino acids: CASSEGSGGTTDTQYF. In DNA, the CDR3 is TGCGCCAGCAGTGAGGGGTCGGGAGGGACCACAGATACGCAGTATTTT. The genes are TRBV10-1 and TRBJ2-3, with 8 positions matching TRBD2. CDR3 length: 16 amino acids. Germline V gene data show CDR1 as WNHNN and CDR2 as SYGVQD (reference sequence). V was pared by 2 bases and J by 2 bases, with 6 bases of the junction left unmatched.